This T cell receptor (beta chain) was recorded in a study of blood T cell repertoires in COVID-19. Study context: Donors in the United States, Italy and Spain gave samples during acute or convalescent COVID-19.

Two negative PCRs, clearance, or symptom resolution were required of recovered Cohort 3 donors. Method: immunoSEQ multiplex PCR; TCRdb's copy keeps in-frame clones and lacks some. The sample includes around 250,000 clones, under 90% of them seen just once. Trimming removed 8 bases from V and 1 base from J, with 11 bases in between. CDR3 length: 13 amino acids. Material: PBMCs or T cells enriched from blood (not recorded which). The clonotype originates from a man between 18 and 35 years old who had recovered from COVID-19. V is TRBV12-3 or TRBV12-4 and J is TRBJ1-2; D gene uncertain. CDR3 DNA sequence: TGTGCCAGCTATAGCCGGATTAACTATGGCTACACCTTC. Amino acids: CASYSRINYGYTF.